This TCR beta chain derives from a study of blood T cell repertoires in COVID-19. Looking at the study overall: The United States, Italy and Spain provided the acute and convalescent COVID-19 samples. T cells, B-cell-depleted T cells, or PBMCs supplied cDNA or gDNA.

The V end lost 0 bases, the J end lost 4 bases, and 8 bases lay between the germline ends. There are 14 residues in the CDR3. Germline CDR1 SGHRS, CDR2 YFSETQ. As processed by the authors: The assay estimated nucleated cells by amplifying reference gene primers. Profiled with immunoSEQ multiplex PCR; TCRdb holds only in-frame clones, not every one. Clone size and the V and J calls come from that table; the DNA yielded D and trimming. The sample records under 130,000 clones, around 74% being singletons. Input material: peripheral blood. The TCR comes from a woman in her seventies with acute or convalescent COVID-19. The chain uses TRBV5-1 and TRBJ1-5; D unclear. CDR3 residues: CASSLGTANQPQHF. CDR3 nucleotides: TGCGCCAGCAGCTTGGGTACAGCTAATCAGCCCCAGCATTTT.